This T cell receptor (beta chain) comes out of a study of CD8 T cells in ankylosing spondylitis. General study results and limits: Some of the motif variants had earlier been found in reactive arthritis patients' fluid and blood. As reported, disease-linked clones showed significant enrichment in matched ankylosing spondylitis synovial fluid. Blood of patients with ankylosing spondylitis appeared to be characterized by a TCR beta motif of several highly homologous variants.

This clonotype was detected a few times. Its antigen remains unidentified. The germline V gene encodes CDR1 MNHEY and CDR2 SVGAGI. This CDR3 contains 11 residues. The V end was cut by 6 bases, the J end by 11 bases, with 11 bases between. TCRdb recomputed calls from the 5' RACE reads with MiXCR, one row per CDR3 protein. Seen here are 700,000 to 1,000,000 distinct CDR3 sequences, about 12% observed once, and the top ten hold approximately 0.5%. The specimen sequenced was blood, either unsorted or a sorted T cell fraction (not recorded which). This sequence joins TRBV6-5 and TRBJ2-4; possibly TRBD1 for D (6 bases). The sequence was collected from a male donor with ankylosing spondylitis. The CDR3 here is CASRFGGVQYF. DNA for the CDR3: TGTGCCAGCAGGTTTGGGGGCGTTCAGTACTTC.